These 10 T cell receptor beta chains share one sample of origin, sequenced in a study of blood T cell repertoires in COVID-19 (dated by TCRdb to about 2020). Receptor libraries were prepared by the immunoSEQ multiplex PCR assay. This immuneACCESS table, as held by TCRdb, lists in-frame sequences with V and J called but not all clones. Of the missing ones, under half trace to an unresolved V gene in checked studies; the others have no known cause. In all, the sample holds a few hundred thousand clones, and over 75% of those were seen once. The leading ten clones occupy over 1.5% of the sample. The sequencing input was PBMCs or T cells enriched from blood (not recorded which). The receptors stem from a man aged 40-49 years who had recovered from COVID-19.

This sequence joins TRBV11-2 and TRBJ2-2; possibly TRBD1 for D (5 bases). Per germline, CDR1 SGHAT and CDR2 FQNNGV. This CDR3 comprises 16 residues. Trimming took off 1 base at V and 1 base at J, with 10 bases between the two ends. The CDR3: CASSLGVGLNTGELFF. The CDR3 DNA sequence: TGTGCCAGCAGCTTAGGGGTGGGGCTGAACACCGGGGAGCTGTTTTTT.

The chain couples TRBV5-5 to TRBJ1-2; 8 positions match TRBD1. Germline V gene lookup returns CDR1 SGHKS and CDR2 YYEKEE (reference sequence). The CDR3 length is 14 residues. Losses at the gene ends were 3 bases for V and 8 bases for J; bases not matched to a gene: 9. The CDR3 spells CASSSDREVEGYTF. The CDR3 DNA is TGTGCCAGCAGCTCGGACAGGGAAGTTGAAGGCTACACCTTC.

This clone was counted a single time. The chain joins TRBV3-1 (or the pseudogene TRBV3-2) to TRBJ2-7; D possibly corresponds to TRBD1 (6 bases). The CDR3 is 16 amino acids. V dropped 0 bases and J dropped 0 bases, with 12 bases sitting between them. Germline V CDR1 and CDR2: LGHDT, YNNKEL (reference sequence). CDR3 loop: CASSQDEGGNSYEQYF. In nucleotides, the CDR3 is TGTGCCAGCAGCCAAGATGAAGGGGGAAACTCCTACGAGCAGTACTTC.

The chain couples TRBV27 to TRBJ2-5; TRBD2 aligns across 7 bases. CDR3 length: 13 residues. Germline V gene lookup returns CDR1 MNHEY and CDR2 SMNVEV (reference sequence). Trimming took 6 bases from V and 5 from J; bases not matched to a gene: 6. The CDR3 spells CASRLAGWETQYF. In nucleotides, the CDR3 is TGTGCCAGCAGGTTAGCGGGCTGGGAGACCCAGTACTTC.

The chain employs TRBV30 and TRBJ2-5, with D possibly TRBD1 on 5 matching bases. From germline, CDR1 is GTSNPN and CDR2 SVGIG (reference sequence). The CDR3 is 13 residues long. Between the trimmed V and J ends, which lost 3 bases and 5 bases, there was a span of 13 bases. In DNA form, the CDR3 reads TGTGCCTGGAGCCCCAGGGCACGGGAGACCCAGTACTTC. As protein: CAWSPRARETQYF.

The J gene is TRBJ1-1, the V gene TRBV11-2; 7 nucleotides align to TRBD1. The CDR3 runs to 15 residues. Germline V gives CDR1 SGHAT, CDR2 FQNNGV. The V segment lost 5 bases and the J segment 1 base; nucleotides outside the gene matches: 7. The CDR3 coding sequence is TGTGCCAGCAGCGAAGACAGGGCGGCGAACACTGAAGCTTTCTTT. Translating gives CASSEDRAANTEAFF.

The chain has TRBV7-8 and TRBJ1-5, with 11 bases that match TRBD1. The CDR3 consists of 15 residues. V lost 2 bases to trimming and J lost 6 bases; unmatched junction nucleotides: 3. From germline, CDR1 is SGHVS and CDR2 FQNEAQ. This CDR3 is CASSLLGTGGQPQHF. CDR3 coding DNA: TGTGCCAGCAGCTTATTGGGGACAGGGGGTCAGCCCCAGCATTTT.

The rearrangement links TRBV7-9 to TRBJ1-3; tentative D call: TRBD1 (5 bases). The CDR3 runs 15 residues. The germline CDR1 and CDR2 sequences are SEHNR and FQNEAQ (reference sequence). V was cut by 4 bases and J by 6 bases, with 16 bases left in between. The CDR3 DNA reads TGTGCCAGCAGCTCGGAGGGGTTACTTGAAAACACCATATATTTT. Protein product: CASSSEGLLENTIYF.

This chain links TRBV29-1 with TRBJ2-3; the match to TRBD1 covers 8 bases. The CDR3 sequence is 13 residues long. Trimming removed 5 bases from V and 0 bases from J; junction bases left unmatched: 1. Germline V lookup: CDR1 SQVTM, CDR2 ANQGSEA. CDR3 sequence reads: CSVRTGSTDTQYF. CDR3 nucleotides: TGCAGCGTTCGGACAGGGAGCACAGATACGCAGTATTTT.

This chain connects TRBV4-1 to TRBJ1-2; D is ambiguous. Germline V gene sequence: CDR1 MGHRA, CDR2 YSYEKL. The CDR3 is made up of 15 amino acids. V gave up 1 base and J gave up 6 bases, with 15 bases separating them. In nucleotides, the CDR3 is TGCGCCAGCAGCCAAGGACCCCTTGGGAGAGATGGCTACACCTTC. Protein: CASSQGPLGRDGYTF.